This T cell receptor beta chain came from a study of blood T cell repertoires in COVID-19. Whole-study context: Nucleic acid was either cDNA or gDNA, and it came from T cells, B-cell-depleted T cells, or PBMCs.

The CDR3 totals 13 residues. Germline CDR1 is LNHDA and CDR2 is SQIVND (reference sequence). The V and J ends lost 3 bases and 4 bases respectively, with 9 bases between them. Original processing notes: Reference gene primer amplification in the assay estimated nucleated cell counts. The assay was immunoSEQ multiplex PCR, and TCRdb's table has in-frame clones only and misses some. V, J and clone size reflect that table, while D and trimming were determined from the DNA. The sample lists roughly 260,000 clones, around 87% occurring once. Sequencing used peripheral blood. The TCR originated in a woman in her 50s with acute or convalescent COVID-19. The chain links TRBV19 to TRBJ1-1; tentatively, D is TRBD1 (5 bases). The CDR3 protein is CASSMEGLTEAFF. CDR3 bases: TGTGCCAGTAGTATGGAGGGGCTCACTGAAGCTTTCTTT.